These T cell receptor beta chains were read from a single sample in a study of T-cell memory formation after mild COVID-19. Using its own MiXCR run on the 5' RACE reads, TCRdb lists one record per CDR3 protein. This sample has about 470,000 distinct CDR3 sequences, with 20% to 30% found just once. Sequencing was done on a sample of PBMCs or a T cell subset sorted from them (not recorded which). These receptors all come from an adult woman who had mild COVID-19 (a few samples of this study predate the infection). Cell type and time point are not known. Both conserved end residues are part of each CDR3. D genes are given only for firm matches. Not every row has a clone size; where given, it reads once, few, many or a size class.

TRBV9	TRBJ1-2	TRBD1	-	CASSAGGNYGYTF	TGTGCCAGCAGCGCAGGGGGTAACTATGGCTACACCTTC
TRBV9	TRBJ2-5	-	-	CASSVGRGRQETQYF	TGTGCCAGCAGCGTCGGGCGAGGGCGCCAAGAGACCCAGTACTTC
TRBV9	TRBJ2-5	-	-	CASTSEGGLQETQYF	TGTGCCAGCACCTCCGAGGGGGGACTCCAAGAGACCCAGTACTTC
TRBV5-6	TRBJ1-1	-	-	CASSRHQVNTEAFF	TGTGCCAGCAGCCGGCACCAGGTGAACACTGAAGCTTTCTTT
TRBV4-2	TRBJ1-5	-	-	CASSQEQGFVPQHF	TGTGCCAGCAGCCAAGAACAGGGCTTTGTGCCCCAGCATTTT
TRBV7-3	TRBJ2-1	TRBD1	many	CASSLTGTGGSYNEQFF	TGTGCCAGCAGCTTAACCGGGACAGGGGGCTCCTACAATGAGCAGTTCTTC
TRBV10-3	TRBJ2-7	TRBD1	-	CAISQTGGTPYEQYF	TGTGCCATCAGCCAGACAGGGGGGACCCCCTACGAGCAGTACTTC
TRBV14	TRBJ2-3	TRBD2	few	CASSQEPGLWRSTPDTQYF	TGTGCCAGCAGCCAAGAACCGGGACTATGGCGCTCAACCCCAGATACGCAGTATTTT
TRBV7-9	TRBJ2-1	TRBD2	-	CASSLGLAEQFF	TGTGCCAGCAGCCTAGGACTAGCGGAGCAGTTCTTC
TRBV29-1	TRBJ1-1	-	-	CSVGQTANTEAFF	TGCAGCGTTGGTCAGACAGCGAACACTGAAGCTTTCTTT
TRBV2	TRBJ2-2	TRBD2	few	CASIGSGIRPGELFF	TGTGCCAGCATAGGAAGCGGGATCCGCCCCGGGGAGCTGTTTTTT
TRBV20-1	TRBJ2-5	TRBD2	many	CSARNLAGVRLETQYF	TGCAGTGCTAGAAACCTAGCGGGAGTTCGTCTAGAGACCCAGTACTTC
TRBV24-1	TRBJ1-5	-	-	CATSEGTPNQPQHF	TGTGCCACCAGTGAGGGGACACCCAATCAGCCCCAGCATTTT
TRBV7-9	TRBJ2-7	-	few	CASSLEPISYEQYF	TGTGCCAGCAGCTTAGAACCAATATCCTACGAGCAGTACTTC
TRBV29-1	TRBJ2-7	-	few	CSVEDPAGVNEQYF	TGCAGCGTTGAAGATCCCGCTGGGGTCAACGAGCAGTACTTC